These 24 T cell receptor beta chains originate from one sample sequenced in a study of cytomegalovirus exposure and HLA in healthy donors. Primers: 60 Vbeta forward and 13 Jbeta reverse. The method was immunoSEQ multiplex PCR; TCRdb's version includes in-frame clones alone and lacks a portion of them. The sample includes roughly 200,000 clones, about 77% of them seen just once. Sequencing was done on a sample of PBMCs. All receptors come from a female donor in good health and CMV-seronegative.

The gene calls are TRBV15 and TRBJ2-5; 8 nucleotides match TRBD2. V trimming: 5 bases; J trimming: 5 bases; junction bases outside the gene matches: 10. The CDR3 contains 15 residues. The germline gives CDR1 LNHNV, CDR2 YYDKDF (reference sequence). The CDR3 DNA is TGTGCCACCAGCCTCGGGACTAGGGGGGGGGAGACCCAGTACTTC. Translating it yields CATSLGTRGGETQYF.

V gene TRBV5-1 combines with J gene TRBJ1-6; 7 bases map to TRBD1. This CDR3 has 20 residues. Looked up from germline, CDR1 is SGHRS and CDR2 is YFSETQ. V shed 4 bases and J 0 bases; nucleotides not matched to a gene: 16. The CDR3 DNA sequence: TGCGCCAGCAGCGAGTCCGACCCGGGACAGATATTCTCCTATAATTCACCCCTCCACTTT. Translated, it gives CASSESDPGQIFSYNSPLHF.

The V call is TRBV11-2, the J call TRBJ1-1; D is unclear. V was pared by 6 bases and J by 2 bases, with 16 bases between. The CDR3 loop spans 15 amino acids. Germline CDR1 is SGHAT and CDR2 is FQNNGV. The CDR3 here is CASSFTTQRNTEAFF. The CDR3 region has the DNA TGTGCCAGCAGTTTCACAACACAGAGAAACACTGAAGCTTTCTTT.

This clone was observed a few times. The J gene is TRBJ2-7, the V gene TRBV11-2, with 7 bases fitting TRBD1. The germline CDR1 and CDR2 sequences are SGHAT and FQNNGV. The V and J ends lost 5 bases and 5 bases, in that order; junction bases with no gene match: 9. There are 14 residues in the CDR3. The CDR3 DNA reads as TGTGCCAGCAGCCTCGATAGGGGGCGCGACGAGCAGTACTTC. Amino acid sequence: CASSLDRGRDEQYF.

In nucleotides, the CDR3 is TGTGCCAGCAGCTTAGGCAGGGGTACTGAAGCTTTCTTT. Its protein product is CASSLGRGTEAFF. The rearrangement uses TRBV11-1 and TRBJ1-1, with TRBD1 as a possible D gene (6 bases). Looked up from germline, CDR1 is SGHAT and CDR2 is FQDESV (reference sequence). The CDR3 consists of 13 residues. The V gene lost 1 base and the J gene lost 5 bases, with 8 bases spanning the gap.

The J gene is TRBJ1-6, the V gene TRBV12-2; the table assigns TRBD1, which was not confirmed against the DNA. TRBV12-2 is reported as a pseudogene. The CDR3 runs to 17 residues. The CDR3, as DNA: TGTGCAAGTCGCTTAGCCGAGGACACCTCCTATAATTCACCCCTCCACTTT. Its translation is CASRLAEDTSYNSPLHF.

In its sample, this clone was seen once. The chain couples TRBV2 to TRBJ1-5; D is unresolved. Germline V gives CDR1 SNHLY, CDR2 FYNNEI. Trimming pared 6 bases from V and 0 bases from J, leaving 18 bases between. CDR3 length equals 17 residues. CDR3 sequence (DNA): TGTGCCAGCAGCGCCATTGAGTACAGTAATAGCAATCAGCCCCAGCATTTT. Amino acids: CASSAIEYSNSNQPQHF.

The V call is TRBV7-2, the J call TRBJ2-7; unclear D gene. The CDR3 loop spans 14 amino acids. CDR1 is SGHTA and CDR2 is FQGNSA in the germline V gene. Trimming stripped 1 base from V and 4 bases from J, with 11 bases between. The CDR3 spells CASSLGPLVYEQYF. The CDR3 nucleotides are TGTGCCAGCAGCTTAGGGCCTTTGGTATACGAGCAGTACTTC.

CDR3: CASSSPGLFWGYTF. The CDR3 DNA is TGTGCCAGCAGTTCCCCAGGGTTATTTTGGGGCTACACCTTC. V usage is TRBV6-1 and J usage is TRBJ1-2, with D possibly matching TRBD1 (5 bases). The CDR3 runs 14 residues. CDR1 and CDR2 (germline): MNHNS, SASEGT. With 5 bases removed from V and 8 bases from J, the gap between germline ends came to 18 bases.

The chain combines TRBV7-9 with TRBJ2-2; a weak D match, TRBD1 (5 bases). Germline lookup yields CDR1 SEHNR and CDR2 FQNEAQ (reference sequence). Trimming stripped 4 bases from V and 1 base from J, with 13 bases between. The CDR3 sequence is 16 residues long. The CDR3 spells CASSSPADRNTGELFF. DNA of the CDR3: TGTGCCAGCAGCTCCCCCGCTGACAGGAACACCGGGGAGCTGTTTTTT. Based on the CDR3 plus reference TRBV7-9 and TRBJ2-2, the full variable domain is DTGVSQNPRHKITKRGQNVTFRCDPISEHNRLYWYRQTLGQGPEFLTYFQNEAQLEKSRLLSDRFSAERPKGSFSTLEIQRTEQGDSAMYLCASSSPADRNTGELFFGEGSRLTVL.

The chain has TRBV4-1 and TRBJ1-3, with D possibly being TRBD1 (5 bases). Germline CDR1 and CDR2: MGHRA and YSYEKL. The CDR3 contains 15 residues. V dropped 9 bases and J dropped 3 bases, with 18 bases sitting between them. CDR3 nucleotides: TGCGCCAGTTCGGGTACAGGTACTTATGGAAACACCATATATTTT. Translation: CASSGTGTYGNTIYF.

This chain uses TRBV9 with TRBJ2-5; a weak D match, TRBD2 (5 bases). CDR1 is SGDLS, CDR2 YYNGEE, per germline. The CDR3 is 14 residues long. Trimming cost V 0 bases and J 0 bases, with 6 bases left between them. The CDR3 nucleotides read TGTGCCAGCAGCGTAGTCGGGGACCAAGAGACCCAGTACTTC. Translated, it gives CASSVVGDQETQYF.

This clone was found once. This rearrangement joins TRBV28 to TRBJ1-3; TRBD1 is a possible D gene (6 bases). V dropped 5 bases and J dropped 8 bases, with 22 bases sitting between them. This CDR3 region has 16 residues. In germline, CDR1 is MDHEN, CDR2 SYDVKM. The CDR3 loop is CASSMHRGGSGDTIYF. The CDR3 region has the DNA TGTGCCAGCAGTATGCACCGGGGGGGCTCTGGGGACACCATATATTTT. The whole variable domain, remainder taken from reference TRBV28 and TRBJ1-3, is DVKVTQSSRYLVKRTGEKVFLECVQDMDHENMFWYRQDPGLGLRLIYFSYDVKMKEKGDIPEGYSVSREKKERFSLILESASTNQTSMYLCASSMHRGGSGDTIYFGEGSWLTVV.

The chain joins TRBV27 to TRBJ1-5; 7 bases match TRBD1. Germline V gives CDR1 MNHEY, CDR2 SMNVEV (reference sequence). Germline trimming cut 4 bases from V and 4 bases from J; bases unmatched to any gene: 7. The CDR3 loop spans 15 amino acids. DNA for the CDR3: TGTGCCAGCAGTTCCCGGACAGGTCAAAATCAGCCCCAGCATTTT. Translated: CASSSRTGQNQPQHF.

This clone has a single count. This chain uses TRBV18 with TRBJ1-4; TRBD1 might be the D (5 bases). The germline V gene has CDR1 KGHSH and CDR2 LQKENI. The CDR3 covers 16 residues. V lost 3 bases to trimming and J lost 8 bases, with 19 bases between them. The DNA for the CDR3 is TGTGCCAGCTCACCCAGAGAGGTCTCAAGGGGCGAAAAACTGTTTTTT. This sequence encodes CASSPREVSRGEKLFF. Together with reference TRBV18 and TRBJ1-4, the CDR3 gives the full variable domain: NAGVMQNPRHLVRRRGQEARLRCSPMKGHSHVYWYRQLPEEGLKFMVYLQKENIIDESGMPKERFSAEFPKEGPSILRIQQVVRGDSAAYFCASSPREVSRGEKLFFGSGTQLSVL.

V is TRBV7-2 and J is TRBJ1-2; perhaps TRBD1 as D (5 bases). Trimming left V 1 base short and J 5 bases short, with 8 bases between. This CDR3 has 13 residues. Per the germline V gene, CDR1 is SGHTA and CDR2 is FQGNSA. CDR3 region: CASSLGTQYGYTF. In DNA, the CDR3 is TGTGCCAGCAGCTTAGGGACACAGTATGGCTACACCTTC. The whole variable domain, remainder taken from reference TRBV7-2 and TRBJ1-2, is GAGVSQSPSNKVTEKGKDVELRCDPISGHTALYWYRQSLGQGLEFLIYFQGNSAPDKSGLPSDRFSAERTGGSVSTLTIQRTQQEDSAVYLCASSLGTQYGYTFGSGTRLTVV.

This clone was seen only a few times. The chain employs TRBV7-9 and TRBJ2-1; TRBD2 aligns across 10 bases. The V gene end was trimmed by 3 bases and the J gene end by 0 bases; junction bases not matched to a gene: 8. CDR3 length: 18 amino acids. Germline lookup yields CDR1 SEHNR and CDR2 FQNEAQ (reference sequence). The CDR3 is CASSFWTSGRLSYNEQFF. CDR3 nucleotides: TGTGCCAGCAGCTTTTGGACTAGCGGACGACTCTCCTACAATGAGCAGTTCTTC.

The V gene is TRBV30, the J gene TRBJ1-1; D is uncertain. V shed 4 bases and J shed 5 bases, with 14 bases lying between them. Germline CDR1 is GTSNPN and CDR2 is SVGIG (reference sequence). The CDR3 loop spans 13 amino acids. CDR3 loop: CAWKGGRWTEAFF. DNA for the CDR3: TGTGCCTGGAAAGGAGGGAGGTGGACTGAAGCTTTCTTT.

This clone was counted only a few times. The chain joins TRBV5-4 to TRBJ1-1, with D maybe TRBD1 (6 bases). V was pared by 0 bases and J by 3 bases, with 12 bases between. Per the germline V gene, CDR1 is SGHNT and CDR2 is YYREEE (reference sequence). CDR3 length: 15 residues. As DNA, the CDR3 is TGTGCCAGCAGCTTGGGAGGCGGGGGCGACACTGAAGCTTTCTTT. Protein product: CASSLGGGGDTEAFF.

The DNA for the CDR3 is TGTGCCTGGAGCCAGGCCTACGAGCAGTACTTC. As protein: CAWSQAYEQYF. This chain connects TRBV30 to TRBJ2-7; D unresolved. V dropped 3 bases and J dropped 2 bases, with 5 bases sitting between them. The V gene's germline CDR1 is GTSNPN and CDR2 SVGIG (reference sequence). This CDR3 has 11 residues.

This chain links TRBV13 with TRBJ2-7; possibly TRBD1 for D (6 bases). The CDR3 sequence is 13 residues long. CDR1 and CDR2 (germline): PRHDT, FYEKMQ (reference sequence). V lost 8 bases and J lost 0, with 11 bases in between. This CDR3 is CASGDRISYEQYF. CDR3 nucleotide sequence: TGTGCCAGCGGCGACAGGATCTCCTACGAGCAGTACTTC. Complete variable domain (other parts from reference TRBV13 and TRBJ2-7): AAGVIQSPRHLIKEKRETATLKCYPIPRHDTVYWYQQGPGQDPQFLISFYEKMQSDKGSIPDRFSAQQFSDYHSELNMSSLELGDSALYFCASGDRISYEQYFGPGTRLTVT.

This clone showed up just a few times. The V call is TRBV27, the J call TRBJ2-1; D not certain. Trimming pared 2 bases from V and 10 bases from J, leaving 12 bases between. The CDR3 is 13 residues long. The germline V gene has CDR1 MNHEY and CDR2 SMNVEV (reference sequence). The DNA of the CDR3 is TGTGCCAGCAGTTTAATCCCGAGCGCCGAGCAGTTCTTC. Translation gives CASSLIPSAEQFF.

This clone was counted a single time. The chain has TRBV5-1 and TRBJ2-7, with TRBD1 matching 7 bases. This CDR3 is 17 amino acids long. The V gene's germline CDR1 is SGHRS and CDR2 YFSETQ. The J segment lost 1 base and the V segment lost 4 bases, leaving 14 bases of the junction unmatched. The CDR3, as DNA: TGCGCCAGCAGCCTGAACCCACAGGGGATGCGGTCCTACGAGCAGTACTTC. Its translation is CASSLNPQGMRSYEQYF. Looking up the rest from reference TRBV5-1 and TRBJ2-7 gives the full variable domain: KAGVTQTPRYLIKTRGQQVTLSCSPISGHRSVSWYQQTPGQGLQFLFEYFSETQRNKGNFPGRFSGRQFSNSRSEMNVSTLELGDSALYLCASSLNPQGMRSYEQYFGPGTRLTVT.

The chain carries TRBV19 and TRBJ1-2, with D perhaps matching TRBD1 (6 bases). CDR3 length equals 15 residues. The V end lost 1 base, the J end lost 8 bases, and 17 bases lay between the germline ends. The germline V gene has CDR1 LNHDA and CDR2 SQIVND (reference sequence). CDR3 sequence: CASSIVHRGAGGYTF. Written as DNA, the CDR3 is TGTGCCAGTAGTATAGTTCATCGGGGGGCTGGCGGCTACACCTTC.